The T cell receptor (beta chain) under discussion was sequenced for a study of regulatory T cells in long-lasting Graves disease. Turning to the study itself: Graves' patients who were just diagnosed had used antithyroid drugs for under 3 months.

Construction of the TCR beta libraries employed iRepertoire HTBI primers in conjunction with Arm-PCR of CDR3 regions. TCRdb redid the calling of the multiplex PCR reads with MiXCR, one entry per CDR3 protein. Of fewer than 650,000 distinct CDR3 sequences in the sample, about 16% were seen once. Study results and limitations: New patients shared some 890 public clonotypes, fewer than the 2,500 to 3,500 shared by persistent patients.

This clonotype has more than one count but fewer than ten. Its antigen is unknown. Germline V gene lookup returns CDR1 SQVTM and CDR2 ANQGSEA. CDR3 length equals 15 residues. V was shortened by 0 bases and J by 3 bases, with 14 bases between the two germline ends. The time point denotes: newly diagnosed GD, antithyroid drugs for less than 3 months. PBMCs provided the RNA from which the TCR library was made. The diagnosis of Graves' disease used American Thyroid Association guidelines. The data were also submitted as part of a second study, on T cells in Graves' hyperthyroidism and ophthalmopathy. As reported in that work: The HTBI primer set was used in a first-round RT-PCR of the TCR CDR3.

This chain uses TRBV29-1 with TRBJ2-5; tentatively, D is TRBD1 or TRBD2 (5 bases each). This clonotype was sampled from a man aged 18 to 30 with Graves disease. The sample was peripheral blood mononuclear cells (PBMCs), taken at new diagnosis, from a patient treated with antithyroid drugs. CDR3 sequence (DNA): TGCAGCGTTGAAGATGGCCGGGGCAGGGAAGAGACCCAGTACTTC. This sequence encodes CSVEDGRGREETQYF. Looking up the rest from reference TRBV29-1 and TRBJ2-5 gives the full variable domain: SAVISQKPSRDICQRGTSLTIQCQVDSQVTMMFWYRQQPGQSLTLIATANQGSEATYESGFVIDKFPISRPNLTFSTLTVSNMSPEDSSIYLCSVEDGRGREETQYFGPGTRLLVL.